This T cell receptor (beta chain) was obtained from a study of shared clonotypes between healthy human individuals. Concerning this clone itself: The antigen is unknown.

Sorted-subset replicate PCR reactions contained approximately 190 ng DNA, corresponding to some 30,000 T cell genomes. Assay used: immunoSEQ multiplex PCR; TCRdb lists only in-frame clones, some missing. The table records roughly 2 million clones, approximately 95% of them present only once. Findings and caveats of the study: Blood was the only sampled material, and tissue repertoires likely differ. Incomplete sequencing of sorted subsets was indicated by rarefaction despite large depth.

Memory CD4+ cells were the fraction left after CD45RA+ naive selection. Trimming pared 6 bases from V and 3 bases from J, leaving 12 bases between. The CDR3 is made up of 14 amino acids. Germline CDR1 reads SNHLY; CDR2 reads FYNNEI. The source is a man between 18 and 29 years old in good health. The sequencing sample was made of naive CD4+ T cells sorted from blood. Stated subset: CD45RA+ positively selected. V gene TRBV2 combines with J gene TRBJ1-5; a possible D gene is TRBD1 (6 bases). In DNA, the CDR3 is TGTGCCAGCAGCCAGGGGAGGACCAATCAGCCCCAGCATTTT. This translates into CASSQGRTNQPQHF.